These T cell receptor beta chains were read from a single sample in a study of control samples from healthy donors and cancer patients. Using immunoSEQ multiplex PCR, the repertoire was profiled, and TCRdb retains in-frame clones only, with some absent. The sample holds about 120,000 clones; 80% to 90% are singletons and the top ten take over 7.5%. The sequenced sample consisted of blood. The receptor source for this set is a man in his forties in good health. The CDR3 runs from the conserved cysteine through the conserved F or W. Fields, in order: clone size, V gene, J gene, D gene, CDR3 length, CDR3 protein, CDR3 DNA. A D gene is named only where the DNA matches it firmly. Some rows mark clone size as missing; the rest say once, few, many or name a class of expanded clone.

size: -
V: TRBV19
J: TRBJ1-1
D: -
length: 20
CDR3: CANSSSIGGRYRVVSTEAFF
DNA: TGTGCCAACTCGAGTAGTATTGGAGGTAGGTACAGGGTGGTATCCACTGAAGCTTTCTTT

size: once
V: TRBV3-1/TRBV3-2
J: TRBJ2-1
D: TRBD2
length: 14
CDR3: CASSQVGTSGGQFF
DNA: TGTGCCAGCAGCCAAGTCGGGACTAGCGGGGGGCAGTTCTTC

size: -
V: TRBV5-1
J: TRBJ2-3
D: TRBD2
length: 15
CDR3: CASSLWGGASDTQYF
DNA: TGCGCCAGCAGCTTATGGGGGGGAGCCTCAGATACGCAGTATTTT

size: -
V: TRBV7-8
J: TRBJ2-7
D: TRBD2
length: 18
CDR3: CASSPGLAGGPSPYEQYF
DNA: TGTGCCAGCAGCCCGGGACTAGCGGGGGGGCCTTCCCCCTACGAGCAGTACTTC

size: -
V: TRBV25-1
J: TRBJ1-3
D: -
length: 15
CDR3: CASSDAGKIGNTIYF
DNA: TGTGCCAGCAGTGACGCAGGGAAAATTGGAAACACCATATATTTT

size: -
V: TRBV7-6
J: TRBJ2-5
D: TRBD2
length: 14
CDR3: CASSPGLVQETQYF
DNA: TGTGCCAGCAGCCCCGGACTAGTTCAAGAGACCCAGTACTTC

size: many
V: TRBV7-9
J: TRBJ1-4
D: -
length: 14
CDR3: CASSDDRISLRLFF
DNA: TGTGCCAGCAGTGATGACAGGATATCCCTGAGGCTGTTTTTT

size: few
V: TRBV18
J: TRBJ2-5
D: -
length: 15
CDR3: CASSHTTQTAETQYF
DNA: TGTGCCAGCTCCCACACGACCCAGACGGCTGAGACCCAGTACTTC

size: -
V: TRBV9
J: TRBJ1-1
D: -
length: 16
CDR3: CASSNRGSAQNTEAFF
DNA: TGTGCCAGCAGCAACAGAGGCAGCGCGCAGAACACTGAAGCTTTCTTT

size: -
V: TRBV5-6
J: TRBJ1-2
D: -
length: 12
CDR3: CASSLVVQSYTF
DNA: TGTGCCAGCAGCCTAGTAGTACAAAGCTACACCTTC

size: -
V: TRBV30
J: TRBJ1-2
D: -
length: 15
CDR3: CAWSVGPGDPYGYTF
DNA: TGTGCCTGGAGTGTCGGCCCAGGGGACCCCTATGGCTACACCTTC

size: -
V: TRBV29-1
J: TRBJ1-1
D: TRBD1
length: 12
CDR3: CSVQDREAEAFF
DNA: TGCAGCGTTCAAGACAGGGAGGCTGAAGCTTTCTTT

size: -
V: TRBV10-2
J: TRBJ1-1
D: -
length: 15
CDR3: CASSMREPLNTEAFF
DNA: TGCGCCAGCAGTATGAGGGAGCCCCTGAACACTGAAGCTTTCTTT

size: -
V: TRBV6-2/TRBV6-3
J: TRBJ1-1
D: TRBD1
length: 16
CDR3: CASSLGTGGENTEAFF
DNA: TGTGCCAGCAGTCTTGGGACAGGGGGGGAAAACACTGAAGCTTTCTTT

size: -
V: TRBV7-8
J: TRBJ1-6
D: -
length: 17
CDR3: CASSLRGGISYNSPLHF
DNA: TGTGCCAGCAGCCTTAGGGGCGGGATCTCCTATAATTCACCCCTCCACTTT

size: -
V: TRBV7-9
J: TRBJ1-4
D: TRBD1
length: 14
CDR3: CASRSTGEGEKLFF
DNA: TGTGCCAGCAGGTCTACAGGGGAGGGTGAAAAACTGTTTTTT

size: once
V: TRBV5-1
J: TRBJ1-5
D: -
length: 15
CDR3: CASSLGGQDNQPQHF
DNA: TGCGCCAGCAGCTTGGGGGGACAAGACAATCAGCCCCAGCATTTT

size: -
V: TRBV27
J: TRBJ1-1
D: -
length: 14
CDR3: CASRTGLRNTEAFF
DNA: TGTGCCAGCAGAACAGGGTTGAGGAACACTGAAGCTTTCTTT

size: -
V: TRBV7-8
J: TRBJ2-2
D: TRBD2
length: 15
CDR3: CASSLVRGGSGELFF
DNA: TGTGCCAGCAGCTTAGTGCGGGGGGGCAGTGGGGAGCTGTTTTTT

size: -
V: TRBV11-3
J: TRBJ2-5
D: -
length: 17
CDR3: CASSLDGGLPVQETQYF
DNA: TGTGCCAGCAGCTTAGATGGGGGGCTCCCTGTACAAGAGACCCAGTACTTC

size: -
V: TRBV24-1
J: TRBJ2-3
D: TRBD1
length: 23
CDR3: CATSDPRNAYRDRGRFGGDTQYF
DNA: TGTGCCACCAGTGATCCCCGCAACGCTTACCGGGACAGGGGGCGCTTTGGTGGAGATACGCAGTATTTT

size: -
V: TRBV9
J: TRBJ1-3
D: -
length: 20
CDR3: CASSATPGHDTPSSGNTIYF
DNA: TGTGCCAGCAGTGCGACCCCGGGACACGATACCCCTAGCTCTGGAAACACCATATATTTT

size: -
V: TRBV11-3
J: TRBJ1-2
D: -
length: 13
CDR3: CASSLYADYGYTF
DNA: TGTGCCAGCAGCTTATATGCGGACTATGGCTACACCTTC

size: -
V: TRBV25-1
J: TRBJ1-1
D: -
length: 12
CDR3: CASVDRNTEAFF
DNA: TGTGCCAGCGTGGACAGGAACACTGAAGCTTTCTTT

size: once
V: TRBV27
J: TRBJ1-2
D: -
length: 15
CDR3: CASSLSAGILYGYTF
DNA: TGTGCCAGCAGTTTATCGGCAGGGATCCTCTATGGCTACACCTTC

size: once
V: TRBV4-3
J: TRBJ1-1
D: TRBD1
length: 15
CDR3: CASSRVTGGKTEAFF
DNA: TGCGCCAGCAGCCGAGTGACAGGGGGCAAAACTGAAGCTTTCTTT

size: -
V: TRBV18
J: TRBJ2-7
D: TRBD2
length: 14
CDR3: CASSPSGGINEQYF
DNA: TGTGCCAGCTCACCTAGCGGGGGGATTAACGAGCAGTACTTC

size: -
V: TRBV3-1/TRBV3-2
J: TRBJ2-7
D: -
length: 15
CDR3: CASSRQGVIAYEQYF
DNA: TGTGCCAGCAGCCGGCAAGGGGTAATAGCCTACGAGCAGTACTTC

size: once
V: TRBV4-1
J: TRBJ1-3
D: -
length: 16
CDR3: CASSQDDWVRGNTIYF
DNA: TGCGCCAGCAGCCAAGATGATTGGGTCAGAGGAAACACCATATATTTT

size: -
V: TRBV20-1
J: TRBJ2-3
D: -
length: 15
CDR3: CSASLRQERTDTQYF
DNA: TGCAGTGCTAGTCTGAGGCAGGAGCGCACAGATACGCAGTATTTT

size: -
V: TRBV11-3
J: TRBJ2-1
D: TRBD2
length: 16
CDR3: CASSLQGTSGYNEQFF
DNA: TGTGCCAGCAGCTTACAAGGGACTAGCGGCTACAATGAGCAGTTCTTC

size: -
V: TRBV30
J: TRBJ1-5
D: -
length: 15
CDR3: CAWSPPGSTYQPQHF
DNA: TGTGCCTGGTCCCCGCCGGGCAGCACCTATCAGCCCCAGCATTTT

size: few
V: TRBV24-1
J: TRBJ1-5
D: -
length: 14
CDR3: CATSGARANQPQHF
DNA: TGTGCCACCAGTGGGGCCAGGGCCAATCAGCCCCAGCATTTT

size: -
V: TRBV6-5
J: TRBJ2-3
D: TRBD2
length: 14
CDR3: CASGTSQAPDTQYF
DNA: TGTGCCAGCGGGACTAGCCAAGCTCCAGATACGCAGTATTTT

size: few
V: TRBV3-1/TRBV3-2
J: TRBJ1-2
D: TRBD1
length: 14
CDR3: CASSRRTGNYGYTF
DNA: TGTGCCAGCAGCCGGAGGACAGGAAACTATGGCTACACCTTC

size: -
V: TRBV10-2
J: TRBJ2-3
D: TRBD2
length: 15
CDR3: CASSVQRGGPDTQYF
DNA: TGCGCCAGCAGTGTCCAGCGGGGGGGCCCAGATACGCAGTATTTT

size: few
V: TRBV7-2
J: TRBJ1-2
D: -
length: 13
CDR3: CASSFPGRYGYTF
DNA: TGTGCCAGCAGCTTTCCTGGTCGGTATGGCTACACCTTC

size: -
V: TRBV6-5
J: TRBJ2-6
D: -
length: 15
CDR3: CATRAGGPGANVLTF
DNA: TGTGCCACGCGGGCAGGCGGACCTGGGGCCAACGTCCTGACTTTC

size: once
V: TRBV27
J: TRBJ1-5
D: -
length: 15
CDR3: CASSFRAGSGQPQHF
DNA: TGTGCCAGCAGTTTTAGGGCAGGGTCAGGTCAGCCCCAGCATTTT

size: -
V: TRBV27
J: TRBJ1-2
D: -
length: 13
CDR3: CASSKFRTAGYTF
DNA: TGTGCCAGCAGTAAATTCCGGACCGCGGGCTACACCTTC

size: -
V: TRBV10-1
J: TRBJ2-1
D: TRBD2
length: 16
CDR3: CASSPLFRGGQDEQFF
DNA: TGCGCCAGCAGTCCTCTGTTTCGGGGGGGCCAGGATGAGCAGTTCTTC

size: -
V: TRBV6-5
J: TRBJ2-5
D: -
length: 13
CDR3: CASSSRELGAQYF
DNA: TGTGCCAGCAGTTCCCGGGAGCTGGGGGCCCAGTACTTC

size: -
V: TRBV5-1
J: TRBJ2-7
D: TRBD1
length: 14
CDR3: CASSLWTGSYEQYF
DNA: TGCGCCAGCAGCTTATGGACAGGTTCCTACGAGCAGTACTTC

size: -
V: TRBV6-6
J: TRBJ2-7
D: TRBD1
length: 15
CDR3: CASSLGQGGKHEQYF
DNA: TGTGCCAGCAGCCTGGGACAGGGGGGAAAACACGAGCAGTACTTC

size: -
V: TRBV3-1/TRBV3-2
J: TRBJ2-5
D: TRBD1
length: 14
CDR3: CASSETGYEETQYF
DNA: TGTGCCAGCAGCGAGACAGGGTATGAGGAGACCCAGTACTTC

size: -
V: TRBV9
J: TRBJ1-1
D: TRBD1
length: 14
CDR3: CASSDDRGNTEAFF
DNA: TGTGCCAGCAGCGATGACAGGGGGAACACTGAAGCTTTCTTT

size: -
V: TRBV6-5
J: TRBJ1-1
D: TRBD1
length: 13
CDR3: CASSQGAGTEAFF
DNA: TGTGCCAGCAGCCAGGGGGCGGGCACTGAAGCTTTCTTT

size: -
V: TRBV5-6
J: TRBJ2-1
D: TRBD1
length: 16
CDR3: CASSHFRTGAYNEQFF
DNA: TGTGCCAGCAGCCATTTTAGGACAGGGGCCTACAATGAGCAGTTCTTC

size: -
V: TRBV12-3/TRBV12-4
J: TRBJ1-1
D: -
length: 12
CDR3: CATLTGNTEAFF
DNA: TGTGCCACCCTAACGGGGAACACTGAAGCTTTCTTT

size: few
V: TRBV9
J: TRBJ1-4
D: -
length: 15
CDR3: CASSVEGGPSRKLFF
DNA: TGTGCCAGCAGCGTAGAAGGTGGGCCCTCTCGAAAACTGTTTTTT

size: -
V: TRBV18
J: TRBJ2-7
D: -
length: 12
CDR3: CASSRSSYEQYF
DNA: TGTGCCAGCTCACGGTCCTCCTACGAGCAGTACTTC

size: -
V: TRBV7-2
J: TRBJ2-5
D: TRBD1
length: 15
CDR3: CASSLGTGAEETQYF
DNA: TGTGCCAGCAGCTTGGGGACAGGGGCAGAGGAGACCCAGTACTTC

size: -
V: TRBV5-3
J: TRBJ1-1
D: -
length: 12
CDR3: CARSGQNTEAFF
DNA: TGTGCCAGAAGCGGACAGAACACTGAAGCTTTCTTT

size: -
V: TRBV6-6
J: TRBJ2-2
D: TRBD1
length: 16
CDR3: CASSRGDRGSPGELFF
DNA: TGTGCCAGCTCTAGAGGGGACAGGGGGTCCCCCGGGGAGCTGTTTTTT

size: -
V: TRBV9
J: TRBJ2-2
D: TRBD1
length: 15
CDR3: CASSDRGANTGELFF
DNA: TGTGCCAGCAGTGACAGGGGTGCGAACACCGGGGAGCTGTTTTTT

size: few
V: TRBV4-3
J: TRBJ2-7
D: -
length: 14
CDR3: CASSQDRGPYEQYF
DNA: TGCGCCAGCAGCCAAGATCGGGGCCCCTACGAGCAGTACTTC

size: -
V: TRBV19
J: TRBJ1-5
D: -
length: 14
CDR3: CASSIWGSNQPQHF
DNA: TGTGCCAGTAGTATATGGGGTAGCAATCAGCCCCAGCATTTT

size: -
V: TRBV12-2
J: TRBJ2-2
D: -
length: 15
CDR3: CASRRKGSSWGELFF
DNA: TGTGCAAGTCGTAGAAAAGGGTCCTCATGGGGGGAGCTGTTTTTT

size: -
V: TRBV10-1
J: TRBJ2-6
D: -
length: 16
CDR3: CASSEGTASGANVLTF
DNA: TGCGCCAGCAGTGAGGGGACGGCCTCTGGGGCCAACGTCCTGACTTTC

size: -
V: TRBV20-1
J: TRBJ1-1
D: -
length: 16
CDR3: CSASPLRGGYGTEAFF
DNA: TGCAGTGCTAGTCCCTTAAGAGGAGGTTACGGGACCGAAGCTTTCTTT